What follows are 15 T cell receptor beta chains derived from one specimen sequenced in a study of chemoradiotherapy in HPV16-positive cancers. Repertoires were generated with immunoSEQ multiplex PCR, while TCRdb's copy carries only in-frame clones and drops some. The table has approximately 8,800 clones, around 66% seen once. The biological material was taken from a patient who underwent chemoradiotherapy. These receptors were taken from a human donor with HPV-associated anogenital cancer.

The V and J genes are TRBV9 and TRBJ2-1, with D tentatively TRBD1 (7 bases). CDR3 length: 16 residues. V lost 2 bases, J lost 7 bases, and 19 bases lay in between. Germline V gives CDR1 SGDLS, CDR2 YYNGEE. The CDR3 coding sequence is TGTGCCAGCAGCGTCAGGGGGGACTCCCGTACGAATGAGCAGTTCTTC. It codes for CASSVRGDSRTNEQFF.

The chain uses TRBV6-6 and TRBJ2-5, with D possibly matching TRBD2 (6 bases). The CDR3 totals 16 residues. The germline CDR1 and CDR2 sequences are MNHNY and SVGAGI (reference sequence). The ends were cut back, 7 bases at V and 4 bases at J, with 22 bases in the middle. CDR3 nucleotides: TGTGCCAGCAACCCTATTGGGGGGATAGGAAGAGAGACCCAGTACTTC. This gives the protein CASNPIGGIGRETQYF.

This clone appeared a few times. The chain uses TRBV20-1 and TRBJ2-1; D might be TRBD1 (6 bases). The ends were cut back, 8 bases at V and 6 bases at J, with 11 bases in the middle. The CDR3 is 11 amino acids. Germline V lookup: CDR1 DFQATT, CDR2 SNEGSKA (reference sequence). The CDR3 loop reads CSLLRGNEQFF. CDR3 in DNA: TGCAGTCTCCTCAGGGGCAATGAGCAGTTCTTC.

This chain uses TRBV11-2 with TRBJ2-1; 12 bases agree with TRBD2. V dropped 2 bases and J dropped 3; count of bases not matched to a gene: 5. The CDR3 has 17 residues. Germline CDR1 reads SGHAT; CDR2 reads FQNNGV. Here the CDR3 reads CASSLLLGLAGYNEQFF. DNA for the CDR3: TGTGCCAGCAGCTTATTGCTGGGACTAGCGGGCTACAATGAGCAGTTCTTC.

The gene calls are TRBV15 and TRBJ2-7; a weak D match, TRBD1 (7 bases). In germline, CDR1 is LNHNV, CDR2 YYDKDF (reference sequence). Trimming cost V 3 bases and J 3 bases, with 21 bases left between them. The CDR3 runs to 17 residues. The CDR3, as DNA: TGTGCCACCAGCAGGGGAGGAGGAGGGGGCTTAAGCTACGAGCAGTACTTC. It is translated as CATSRGGGGGLSYEQYF.

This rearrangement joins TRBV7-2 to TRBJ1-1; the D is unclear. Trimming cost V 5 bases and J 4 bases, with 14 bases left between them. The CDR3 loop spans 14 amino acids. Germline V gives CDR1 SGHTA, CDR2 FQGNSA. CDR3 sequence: CASSAQVKGTEAFF. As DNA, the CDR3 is TGTGCCAGCAGCGCGCAGGTTAAGGGCACTGAAGCTTTCTTT.

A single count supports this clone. This chain's CDR3 is CASSLSGSSYEQYF. Here the CDR3 DNA reads TGTGCCAGCAGCTTGTCGGGGAGCTCCTACGAGCAGTACTTC. The V call is TRBV5-4, the J call TRBJ2-7, with D possibly TRBD2 on 5 matching bases. CDR3 size: 14 residues. Per the germline V gene, CDR1 is SGHNT and CDR2 is YYREEE (reference sequence). Trimming pared 1 base from V and 0 bases from J, leaving 8 bases between.

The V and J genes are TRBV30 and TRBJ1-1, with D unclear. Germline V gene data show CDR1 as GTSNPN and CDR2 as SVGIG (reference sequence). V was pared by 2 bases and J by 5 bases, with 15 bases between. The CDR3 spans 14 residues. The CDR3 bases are TGTGCCTGGAGTCCAGACCCCCGTTGGACTGAAGCTTTCTTT. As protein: CAWSPDPRWTEAFF.

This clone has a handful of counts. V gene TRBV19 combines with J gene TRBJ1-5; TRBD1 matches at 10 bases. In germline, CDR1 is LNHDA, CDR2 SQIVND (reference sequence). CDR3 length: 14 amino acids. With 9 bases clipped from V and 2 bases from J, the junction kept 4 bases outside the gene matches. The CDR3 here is CASAGTGGNQPQHF. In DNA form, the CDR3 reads TGTGCCAGCGCTGGGACAGGGGGCAATCAGCCCCAGCATTTT.

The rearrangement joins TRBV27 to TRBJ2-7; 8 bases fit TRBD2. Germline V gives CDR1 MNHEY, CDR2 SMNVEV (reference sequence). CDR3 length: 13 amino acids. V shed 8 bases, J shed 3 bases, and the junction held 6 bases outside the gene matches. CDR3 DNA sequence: TGTGCCAGCGGACGGGGGGGGAGCTACGAGCAGTACTTC. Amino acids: CASGRGGSYEQYF.

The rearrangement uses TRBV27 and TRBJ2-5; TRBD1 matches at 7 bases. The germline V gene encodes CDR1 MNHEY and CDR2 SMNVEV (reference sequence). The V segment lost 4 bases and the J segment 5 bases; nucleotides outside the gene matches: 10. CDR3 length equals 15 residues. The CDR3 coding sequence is TGTGCCAGCAGTTCCCCTCCTGACAGGGCTGAGACCCAGTACTTC. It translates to CASSSPPDRAETQYF.

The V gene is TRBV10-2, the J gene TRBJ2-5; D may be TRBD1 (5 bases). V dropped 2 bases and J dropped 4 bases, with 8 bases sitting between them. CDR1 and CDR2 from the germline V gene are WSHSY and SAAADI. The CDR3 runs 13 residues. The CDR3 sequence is CASSEGAVETQYF. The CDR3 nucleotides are TGCGCCAGCAGTGAGGGGGCCGTAGAGACCCAGTACTTC.

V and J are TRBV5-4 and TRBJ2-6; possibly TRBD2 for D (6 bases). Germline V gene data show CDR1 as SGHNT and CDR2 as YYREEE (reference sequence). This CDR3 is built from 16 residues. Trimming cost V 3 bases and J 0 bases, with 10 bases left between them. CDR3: CASSWGLPSGANVLTF. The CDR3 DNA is TGTGCCAGCAGCTGGGGACTTCCCTCTGGGGCCAACGTCCTGACTTTC. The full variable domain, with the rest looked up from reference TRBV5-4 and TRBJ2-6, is ETGVTQSPTHLIKTRGQQVTLRCSSQSGHNTVSWYQQALGQGPQFIFQYYREEENGRGNFPPRFSGLQFPNYSSELNVNALELDDSALYLCASSWGLPSGANVLTFGAGSRLTVL.

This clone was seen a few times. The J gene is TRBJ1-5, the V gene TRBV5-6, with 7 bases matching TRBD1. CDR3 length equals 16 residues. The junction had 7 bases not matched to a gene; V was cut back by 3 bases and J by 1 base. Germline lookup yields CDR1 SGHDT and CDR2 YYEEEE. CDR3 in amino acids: CASSSTGDPSNQPQHF. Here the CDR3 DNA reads TGTGCCAGCAGCTCTACAGGGGACCCGAGCAATCAGCCCCAGCATTTT.

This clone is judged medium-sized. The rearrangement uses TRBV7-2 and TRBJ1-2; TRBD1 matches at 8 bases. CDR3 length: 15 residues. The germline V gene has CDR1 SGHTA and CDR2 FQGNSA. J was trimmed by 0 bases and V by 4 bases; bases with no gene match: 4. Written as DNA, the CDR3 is TGTGCCAGCAGCTCACGACAGGGGTCTAACTATGGCTACACCTTC. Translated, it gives CASSSRQGSNYGYTF.